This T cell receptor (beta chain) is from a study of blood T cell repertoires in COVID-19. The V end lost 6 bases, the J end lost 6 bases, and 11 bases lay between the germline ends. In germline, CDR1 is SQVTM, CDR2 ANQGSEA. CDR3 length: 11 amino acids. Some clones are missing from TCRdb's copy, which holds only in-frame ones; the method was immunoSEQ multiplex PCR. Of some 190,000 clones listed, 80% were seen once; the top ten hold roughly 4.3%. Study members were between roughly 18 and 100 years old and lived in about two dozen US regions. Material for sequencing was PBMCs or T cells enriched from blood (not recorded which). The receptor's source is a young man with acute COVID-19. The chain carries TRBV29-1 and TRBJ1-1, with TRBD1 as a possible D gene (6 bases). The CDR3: CSVMTGPEAFF. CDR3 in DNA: TGCAGCGTGATGACAGGACCTGAAGCTTTCTTT.